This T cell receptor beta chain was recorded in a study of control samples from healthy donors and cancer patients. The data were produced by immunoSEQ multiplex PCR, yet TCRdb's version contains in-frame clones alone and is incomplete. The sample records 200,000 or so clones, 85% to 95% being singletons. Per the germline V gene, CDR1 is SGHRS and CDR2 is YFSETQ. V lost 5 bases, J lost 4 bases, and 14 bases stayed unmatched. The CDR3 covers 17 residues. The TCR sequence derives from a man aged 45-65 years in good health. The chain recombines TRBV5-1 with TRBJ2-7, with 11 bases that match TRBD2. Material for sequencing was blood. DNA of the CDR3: TGCGCCAGCAGAACTCTAGCGGGGGGATTCGTTGCTTACGAGCAGTACTTC. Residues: CASRTLAGGFVAYEQYF.